This T cell receptor (beta chain) originates from a study of T cells in Graves' hyperthyroidism and ophthalmopathy (dated by TCRdb to 2018 to 2020). Broadly, across the study: Peripheral blood samples were taken at initial diagnosis, before any treatment was given. An independent validation cohort of around 20 hyperthyroidism patients and approximately 16 patients who later progressed to ophthalmopathy tested prospective prediction of ophthalmopathy. The paper reports TCR Vbeta CDR3 sequencing of 135 peripheral blood samples: under 45 ophthalmopathy, some 80 hyperthyroidism and approximately 17 progressor patients. In addition, the study compared T-cell repertoires in thyroid tissue and in blood from six Graves' hyperthyroidism patients. For training and testing, the roughly 93 patients in the discovery cohort were randomly divided in a 7:3 ratio. A discovery cohort of roughly 96 patients, 43 with Graves' ophthalmopathy and 55 to 60 with stable Graves' hyperthyroidism, was used to find distinguishing TCR V-J signatures. Once sampling was done, hyperthyroidism patients were given methimazole at a starting dose of 30 mg daily, whereas ophthalmopathy patients were given high-dose intravenous methylprednisolone.

Amplification of TCR beta CDR3 regions was carried out from RNA transcripts. A first-round RT-PCR of the TCR CDR3 used the HTBI primer set with the Qiagen OneStep RT-PCR kit. Libraries were constructed in a second round of multiplex PCR, after which size selection and purification were carried out. The libraries were sequenced on an Illumina HiSeq2000 using paired-end 100 bp reads. In the source study's methods: SOAPnuke was used to process the raw data, removing reads that contained adapters or uncalled bases, had a mean Phred below 15, or lacked an exact match to the constant primer or identifier. High-quality paired reads were merged using COPE v1.2.5, and each unique nucleotide sequence was defined as a clonotype. MiTCR v1.1 was used to align the clonotypes against IMGT TRBV, TRBD and TRBJ reference segments. The analysis included only V-J combinations with a frequency above 0.0001, which together covered 99% to 99.2% of the repertoires. The TCS score was defined as the ratio of F50 (clonal expansion) to E x V (chaos), calculated using BLOSUM62-based TCRdist between CDR3 peptides within each V-J. Welch's t-statistics and random forest reduced around 520 V-J features to 13, which were used in a naive Bayes classifier (R e1071). The raw public data were reprocessed by TCRdb itself: fastp quality trimming at Q25, MiXCR clonotype calling, in-frame beta chains only. CDR3 protein sequences are deduplicated, and each keeps its most common genes and DNA. These V and J calls originate from TCRdb's pipeline instead of the authors' own analysis. The sample table holds 550,000 to 600,000 distinct CDR3 sequences, of which 13% to 15% were seen once. The ten largest clonotypes hold roughly 6.9% of the sample.

Overall results and qualifications from the work: Sample size was not statistically predetermined, and blinding of investigators to group allocation was not performed. A 13 V-J signature model separated ophthalmopathy from stable hyperthyroidism, with about 90% sensitivity and roughly 84% specificity in cross-validation and 80%/75% in testing. Blood samples also contained most of the expanded thyroid clonotypes (frequency above 0.001), which suggests that blood repertoires may reflect thyroid immune responses. In validation, the model predicted progression to ophthalmopathy with approximately 71% sensitivity and approximately 78% specificity, a median of approximately 6.5 months before onset.

Ophthalmopathy patients had moderately to severely active disease, with a Clinical Activity Score of 3 or more, a NOSPECS grade of 4 or more, and a disease duration of less than 3 months. Any patient with an uncontrolled infection, another autoimmune disease, pregnancy or lactation was excluded. Diagnoses were established on the basis of clinical symptoms, serum thyroxine and TRAb, thyroid ultrasound, and orbital computed tomography. PBMCs were separated from roughly 10 ml of fresh peripheral blood using Ficoll-Paque density gradient centrifugation. Total RNA was extracted with Trizol reagent, and quality was checked on an Agilent 2100 Bioanalyzer. There are many counts of this clonotype. Which antigen it targets is not known. It has no much larger one-base neighbor in the sample; base qualities were not kept. The germline V gene supplies CDR1 MDHEN and CDR2 SYDVKM. V and J are trimmed by 5 bases and 1 base, and the gene matches miss 5 bases of the junction. The CDR3 contains 15 residues, cysteine and phenylalanine counted. Kept here is only the CDR3 DNA, which spans 45 bases and is read in frame from base 1.

The sample comprised blood. Here the chain combines TRBV28 and TRBJ1-1; 9 junctional bases match TRBD1. The sequence derives from a woman between 18 and 29 years old with Graves' ophthalmopathy. The DNA sequence is as follows: TGTGCCAGCAGTCCGCGGACAGGGGAGAACACTGAAGCTTTCTTT. It specifies CASSPRTGENTEAFF.